These 25 T cell receptor beta chains originate from one sample sequenced in a study of shared clonotypes between healthy human individuals. CD45RO-negative, CCR7-selected cells formed the naive CD8 fraction, which excluded terminally differentiated effector memory CD45RA+ cells. Measured with immunoSEQ multiplex PCR; TCRdb has only the in-frame clones, and not every one. Of about 2.2 million clones detected, 93% appear once; the ten largest clones hold over 1.5%. Sequencing was carried out using naive CD8+ T cells from PBMCs. The source of these receptors is a young man in good health. Some clones in this sample may be carry-over from other donors' samples.

In the case of this clone: The sample has other DNA sequences that encode this CDR3 too. The V and J genes are TRBV9 and TRBJ2-7, with 8 nucleotides matching TRBD2. Germline V gives CDR1 SGDLS, CDR2 YYNGEE. The length of the CDR3 is 14 residues. With 4 bases clipped from V and 2 bases from J, the junction kept 5 bases outside the gene matches. In nucleotides, the CDR3 is TGTGCCAGCAGCCCTCTTAGCGGGGCCTACGAGCAGTACTTC. It yields the protein CASSPLSGAYEQYF.

The chain has TRBV7-6 and TRBJ1-2; tentative D call: TRBD1 (6 bases). Germline values: CDR1 SGHVS, CDR2 FNYEAQ. Trimming pared 4 bases from V and 1 base from J, leaving 19 bases between. The CDR3 covers 17 residues. CDR3: CASSSTPPGDLNYGYTF. The CDR3 DNA reads as TGTGCCAGCAGCTCCACCCCCCCAGGGGACCTTAACTATGGCTACACCTTC.

About this clone: The same CDR3 arises from other DNA sequences in this sample as well. J is TRBJ1-3 and V is TRBV15; no clear D. CDR1 is LNHNV and CDR2 is YYDKDF in the germline V gene (reference sequence). Trimming took 0 bases from V and 0 from J, leaving 6 bases between them. The CDR3 spans 15 residues. This CDR3 reads CATSRDRSSGNTIYF. The CDR3 DNA reads TGTGCCACCAGCAGAGACCGCAGCTCTGGAAACACCATATATTTT.

This clone has a single count. CDR3 DNA: TGTGCCTGGAGTGGGGGACAGGGAGCTAACTATGGCTACACCTTC. This translates into CAWSGGQGANYGYTF. V is TRBV30 and J is TRBJ1-2, with 9 bases lining up with TRBD1. The ends lost 1 base at V and 0 bases at J; junction bases unmatched: 3. The germline V gene has CDR1 GTSNPN and CDR2 SVGIG (reference sequence). This CDR3 contains 15 residues.

The chain employs TRBV13 and TRBJ2-5, with D tentatively TRBD2 (6 bases). V lost 3 bases, J lost 2 bases, and 13 bases lay in between. This CDR3 spans 15 amino acids. The germline CDR1 and CDR2 sequences are PRHDT and FYEKMQ (reference sequence). Here the CDR3 DNA reads TGTGCCAGCAGCTTGAACGGGAGCCCACAAGAGACCCAGTACTTC. Its translation is CASSLNGSPQETQYF.

The rearrangement links TRBV7-8 to TRBJ2-7; possible D gene TRBD2, 5 bases. Germline assignment: CDR1 SGHVS and CDR2 FQNEAQ. The CDR3 is 16 residues long. The germline V and J ends were trimmed by 8 bases and 5 bases, with 25 bases remaining between them. As DNA, the CDR3 is TGTGCCAGCGCTATGTCGAGGGAAGGTGTAATCGACGAGCAGTACTTC. As protein: CASAMSREGVIDEQYF.

The J gene is TRBJ2-5, the V gene TRBV11-2, with D possibly matching TRBD2 (6 bases). The germline V and J ends were trimmed by 5 bases and 5 bases, with 18 bases remaining between them. CDR3 length equals 15 residues. CDR1 and CDR2 (germline): SGHAT, FQNNGV. DNA for the CDR3: TGTGCCAGCAGCCCGCAGACTAGGAGGGTGGAGACCCAGTACTTC. Its protein is CASSPQTRRVETQYF.

This rearrangement joins TRBV4-1 to TRBJ1-2; possibly TRBD1 for D (5 bases). Germline-derived CDR1 and CDR2 are MGHRA and YSYEKL. V dropped 4 bases and J dropped 4 bases, with 19 bases sitting between them. The CDR3 has 16 residues. The CDR3: CASSPGGRTGGYGYTF. DNA for the CDR3: TGCGCCAGCAGCCCGGGTGGTAGAACAGGAGGCTATGGCTACACCTTC.

The chain employs TRBV19 and TRBJ2-7, with TRBD1 as a possible D gene (5 bases). Trimming left V 0 bases short and J 2 bases short, with 11 bases between. The germline CDR1 and CDR2 sequences are LNHDA and SQIVND (reference sequence). The CDR3 spans 15 residues. The CDR3 coding sequence is TGTGCCAGTAGTATAGATCTCACAGGCACCTACGAGCAGTACTTC. Residues: CASSIDLTGTYEQYF. The full variable domain, completed using reference TRBV19 and TRBJ2-7, is DGGITQSPKYLFRKEGQNVTLSCEQNLNHDAMYWYRQDPGQGLRLIYYSQIVNDFQKGDIAEGYSVSREKKESFPLTVTSAQKNPTAFYLCASSIDLTGTYEQYFGPGTRLTVT.

The CDR3 nucleotides read TGCGCCAGCAGTGAAGACTGGAGCTCCTACGAGCAGTACTTC. Translating gives CASSEDWSSYEQYF. V is TRBV10-2 and J is TRBJ2-7; unclear D gene. The CDR3 is 14 residues long. Germline loops: CDR1 WSHSY, CDR2 SAAADI. Between the trimmed V and J ends, which lost 3 bases and 0 bases, there was a span of 9 bases.

The chain couples TRBV6-1 to TRBJ2-1; 14 bases fit TRBD2. Germline lookup yields CDR1 MNHNS and CDR2 SASEGT. The CDR3 contains 15 residues. J was trimmed by 7 bases and V by 7 bases; bases with no gene match: 6. CDR3 in amino acids: CASTLTSGRANEQFF. CDR3 bases: TGTGCCAGCACCCTGACTAGCGGGAGGGCAAATGAGCAGTTCTTC.

This chain links TRBV29-1 with TRBJ2-1; D is ambiguous. The CDR3 spans 12 residues. CDR1 is SQVTM, CDR2 ANQGSEA, per germline. V lost 4 bases, J lost 0 bases, and 4 bases lay in between. The CDR3 region has the DNA TGCAGCGTTGGTACCTCCTACAATGAGCAGTTCTTC. The encoded protein is CSVGTSYNEQFF.

Turning to this clone: Other nucleotide sequences from this sample produce the same CDR3. The chain joins TRBV19 to TRBJ2-7; D may be TRBD2 (5 bases). CDR1 LNHDA and CDR2 SQIVND come from the germline V gene (reference sequence). This CDR3 comprises 13 residues. The ends were cut back, 3 bases at V and 3 bases at J, with 9 bases in the middle. CDR3 bases: TGTGCCAGTAGTATCCGGGGTGACTACGAGCAGTACTTC. It translates to CASSIRGDYEQYF.

This sequence joins TRBV7-2 and TRBJ2-7; a weak D match, TRBD1 (5 bases). Trimming took off 0 bases at V and 6 bases at J, with 9 bases between the two ends. CDR1 SGHTA and CDR2 FQGNSA come from the germline V gene. The CDR3 extends over 13 amino acids. The CDR3 nucleotides are TGTGCCAGCAGCTTAGCCAGGGAAGGCGAGCAGTACTTC. Its protein is CASSLAREGEQYF.

The chain has TRBV7-9 and TRBJ2-1, with a tentative D call TRBD2 (6 bases). From germline, CDR1 is SEHNR and CDR2 FQNEAQ (reference sequence). Between the trimmed V and J ends, which lost 3 bases and 1 base, there was a span of 10 bases. The CDR3 runs 15 residues. CDR3 protein: CASSLGLPSYNEQFF. The CDR3 region has the DNA TGTGCCAGCAGCTTGGGACTTCCTTCCTACAATGAGCAGTTCTTC.

The rearrangement joins TRBV4-3 to TRBJ2-3; TRBD2 matches at 8 bases. The V gene end was trimmed by 4 bases and the J gene end by 2 bases; junction bases not matched to a gene: 5. In germline, CDR1 is LGHNA, CDR2 YSLEER. This CDR3 contains 15 residues. The CDR3 protein is CASSLYSGNTDTQYF. The CDR3, as DNA: TGCGCCAGCAGCCTTTATAGCGGGAACACAGATACGCAGTATTTT.

The CDR3 sequence is CASSFYGGVYGYTF. Here the CDR3 DNA reads TGTGCCAGCAGTTTTTACGGGGGGGTCTATGGCTACACCTTC. The chain uses TRBV28 and TRBJ1-2; D might be TRBD1 (5 bases). Trimming left V 3 bases short and J 4 bases short, with 12 bases between. CDR3 length: 14 residues. Germline CDR1 reads MDHEN; CDR2 reads SYDVKM.

The chain joins TRBV7-8 to TRBJ2-7, with 7 bases aligning to TRBD2. Trimming at V came to 5 bases and at J to 10 bases, leaving 8 bases not matched to a gene. This CDR3 has 12 amino acids. Germline-derived CDR1 and CDR2 are SGHVS and FQNEAQ. CDR3 bases: TGTGCCAGCAGCCAGACCGGGGGGTATCAGTACTTC. This gives the protein CASSQTGGYQYF.

The V call is TRBV15, the J call TRBJ2-5, with a weak D call TRBD2 (6 bases). Trimming pared 5 bases from V and 5 bases from J, leaving 12 bases between. CDR3 length: 13 amino acids. CDR1 is LNHNV, CDR2 YYDKDF, per germline (reference sequence). The CDR3 region is CATSGGRFETQYF. For the CDR3, the DNA is TGTGCCACCAGCGGAGGGCGGTTTGAGACCCAGTACTTC.

This clone is a singleton in its sample. The V gene is TRBV19, the J gene TRBJ1-2; weak D call: TRBD1 (6 bases). Trimming took 6 bases from V and 1 from J, leaving 12 bases between them. CDR1 LNHDA and CDR2 SQIVND come from the germline V gene (reference sequence). The CDR3 loop spans 14 amino acids. In DNA form, the CDR3 reads TGTGCCAGTAGAGACTGGGACATTAACTATGGCTACACCTTC. This codes for CASRDWDINYGYTF.

V is TRBV19 and J is TRBJ2-1, with a weak D call TRBD2 (6 bases). Per the germline V gene, CDR1 is LNHDA and CDR2 is SQIVND (reference sequence). V lost 6 bases, J lost 3 bases, and 21 bases lay in between. The CDR3 extends over 17 amino acids. CDR3 sequence: CASSTLVGISGYNEQFF. CDR3 coding DNA: TGTGCCAGTAGCACCCTGGTGGGGATTAGCGGCTACAATGAGCAGTTCTTC.

Comment on this clone: The sample carries other DNA sequences with the same CDR3. V usage is TRBV11-2 and J usage is TRBJ1-4, with 7 bases lining up with TRBD1. The CDR3 extends over 15 amino acids. CDR1 SGHAT and CDR2 FQNNGV come from the germline V gene. V lost 5 bases and J lost 4; bases outside the gene matches: 7. The CDR3 region has the DNA TGTGCCAGCAGCCCCGGGACAGCCTATAATGAAAAACTGTTTTTT. Protein product: CASSPGTAYNEKLFF.

CDR3 sequence: CASSIDGDRLHTEAFF. CDR3 DNA: TGTGCCAGTAGTATAGATGGGGACAGGCTACACACTGAAGCTTTCTTT. V usage is TRBV19 and J usage is TRBJ1-1; 8 bases agree with TRBD1. J gave up 3 bases and V 0 bases, and 6 bases lay outside the gene matches. The CDR3 has 16 amino acids. CDR1 LNHDA and CDR2 SQIVND come from the germline V gene (reference sequence).

The chain joins TRBV5-6 to TRBJ2-1, with D maybe TRBD2 (6 bases). This CDR3 has 14 amino acids. Germline values: CDR1 SGHDT, CDR2 YYEEEE. V lost 1 base and J lost 9, with 14 bases in between. In nucleotides, the CDR3 is TGTGCCAGCAGCTTGTCGGGGGTAGCTCTTGAGCAGTTCTTC. This sequence encodes CASSLSGVALEQFF.

This clone turned up a few times. V and J are TRBV15 and TRBJ1-1; D is ambiguous. The ends were cut back, 1 base at V and 7 bases at J, with 10 bases in the middle. This CDR3 spans 13 amino acids. The V gene's germline CDR1 is LNHNV and CDR2 YYDKDF (reference sequence). CDR3 amino acids: CATSRVGPREAFF. CDR3 DNA: TGTGCCACCAGCAGAGTTGGGCCGCGTGAAGCTTTCTTT.